Below, 32 T cell receptor beta chains from the same sample are listed, as sequenced in a study of T cells in Graves' hyperthyroidism and ophthalmopathy. There were TCR beta CDR3 regions amplified from RNA transcripts. In the first-round RT-PCR of the TCR CDR3, the HTBI primer set was used. TCRdb reanalysed the multiplex PCR reads using MiXCR and keeps one entry per CDR3 protein. The sample has more than 45,000 distinct CDR3 sequences, around half seen once; the top ten hold around 11%. Material: blood. The receptor source for this set is a woman younger than 45 with Graves' ophthalmopathy.

With respect to this clonotype: This sequence may be a read error, since a much larger clone differs from it by one base. The chain joins TRBV28 to TRBJ1-4; 9 bases are a match to TRBD1. This CDR3 is 17 amino acids long. CDR1 is MDHEN and CDR2 is SYDVKM in the germline V gene. Trimming cost V 8 bases and J 0 bases; bases outside gene matches: 10. The CDR3 region is CASQGTGTYATNEKLFF. The CDR3 nucleotides read TGTGCCAGCCAAGGGACAGGGACATATGCAACTAATGAAAAACTGTTTTTT.

The table lists this clonotype with many counts. J is TRBJ1-4 and V is TRBV7-9; D perhaps matches TRBD1 (5 bases). This CDR3 comprises 15 residues. Trimming removed 0 bases from V and 7 bases from J, with 12 bases in between. Germline lookup yields CDR1 SEHNR and CDR2 FQNEAQ (reference sequence). CDR3 amino acids: CASSLARGLGEKLFF. In DNA, the CDR3 is TGTGCCAGCAGCTTAGCGAGGGGCCTCGGTGAAAAACTGTTTTTT.

At least ten counts were recorded for this clonotype. The chain recombines TRBV20-1 with TRBJ2-5; 14 nucleotides align to TRBD2. The trim removed 5 bases at V and 4 bases at J, leaving 9 bases unmatched. Looked up from germline, CDR1 is DFQATT and CDR2 is SNEGSKA (reference sequence). This CDR3 comprises 16 residues. DNA for the CDR3: TGCAGTGCTTACAAGACTAGCGGGAGGGCGGGAGAGACCCAGTACTTC. Translated, it gives CSAYKTSGRAGETQYF.

This clonotype has a count of ten or more. V usage is TRBV7-9 and J usage is TRBJ2-7, with D possibly matching TRBD2 (6 bases). From germline, CDR1 is SEHNR and CDR2 FQNEAQ (reference sequence). With 5 bases removed from V and 1 base from J, the gap between germline ends came to 18 bases. The CDR3 runs 16 residues. CDR3 bases: TGTGCCAGCAGCCACACTCCGGGACTGGGGTCCTACGAGCAGTACTTC. It is translated as CASSHTPGLGSYEQYF.

Turning to this clonotype: A much more abundant neighbour one base away suggests this may be a read error. Given the absence of the conserved phenylalanine or tryptophan at the CDR3 end, a read error is likely. The chain recombines TRBV6-5 with TRBJ2-7; D not certain. The CDR3 contains 15 residues. Per the germline V gene, CDR1 is MNHEY and CDR2 is SVGAGI. The germline V and J ends were trimmed by 0 bases and 2 bases, with 11 bases remaining between them. The CDR3 DNA follows: TGTGCCAGCAGTTACTCATCCACCAACGCCTACGAGCAGTACCTC. It translates to CASSYSSTNAYEQYL.

In this sample, this clonotype turned up many times. This sequence joins TRBV5-8 and TRBJ2-5; D not certain. This CDR3 has 13 residues. CDR1 and CDR2 (germline): SGHTS, YDEGEE. The germline V and J ends were trimmed by 0 bases and 7 bases, with 10 bases remaining between them. Here the CDR3 reads CASSLAGSGTQYF. The CDR3 nucleotides are TGTGCCAGCAGCTTGGCGGGTTCAGGGACCCAGTACTTC.

The genes are TRBV4-1 and TRBJ2-1; 7 bases agree with TRBD1. Germline CDR1 is MGHRA and CDR2 is YSYEKL. The CDR3 extends over 12 amino acids. After removal of 6 bases from V and 8 bases from J, the junction contained 4 bases not matched to a gene. DNA for the CDR3: TGCGCCAGCAGACGGACAGGCTATGAGCAGTTCTTC. Translating gives CASRRTGYEQFF.

In this sample, this clonotype turned up once. This chain joins TRBV7-9 and TRBJ2-7; TRBD2 aligns across 10 bases. Germline assignment: CDR1 SEHNR and CDR2 FQNEAQ (reference sequence). This CDR3 region has 13 residues. Unmatched junction bases numbered 5, after V lost 8 bases and J lost 4 bases. The CDR3 bases are TGTGCCAGCGGGAGCGGGAGGGCATACGAGCAGTACTTC. This sequence encodes CASGSGRAYEQYF.

The chain couples TRBV24-1 to TRBJ1-6, with 7 bases matching TRBD1. The CDR3 is 14 residues long. The V gene end was trimmed by 12 bases and the J gene end by 13 bases; junction bases not matched to a gene: 17. Germline V gene data show CDR1 as KGHDR and CDR2 as SFDVKD. The CDR3 DNA sequence: TGTGCCTCGAACAGGGGTCGTCGGGTTCCTCCCCTCCACTTT. As protein: CASNRGRRVPPLHF.

This clonotype has a count of ten or more. The rearrangement links TRBV9 to TRBJ2-2; 8 bases are a match to TRBD2. CDR1 and CDR2 from the germline V gene are SGDLS and YYNGEE. The V and J ends lost 1 base and 0 bases, in that order; junction bases with no gene match: 2. CDR3 length: 16 amino acids. DNA for the CDR3: TGTGCCAGCAGCGTATCAGCGGGAGCGAACACCGGGGAGCTGTTTTTT. Residues: CASSVSAGANTGELFF.

This chain connects TRBV10-2 to TRBJ2-7; 16 bases line up with TRBD2. CDR3 length equals 17 residues. Germline CDR1 reads WSHSY; CDR2 reads SAAADI. V dropped 5 bases and J dropped 3; count of bases not matched to a gene: 7. CDR3 in DNA: TGCGCCAGCAGTCCTCCGGGACTAGCGGGAGGGGTCTACGAGCAGTACTTC. Its translation: CASSPPGLAGGVYEQYF.

This clonotype occurred many times. V is TRBV11-2 and J is TRBJ1-2; maybe TRBD1 (6 bases). The CDR3 totals 17 residues. Per the germline V gene, CDR1 is SGHAT and CDR2 is FQNNGV. V was clipped by 7 bases and J by 1 base, with 22 bases between them. The CDR3 region has the DNA TGTGCCAGCACCATCCCCCGGGGGGCAGCCTTTAACTATGGCTACACCTTC. Protein: CASTIPRGAAFNYGYTF. Drawing the rest from reference TRBV11-2 and TRBJ1-2, the complete variable domain is EAGVAQSPRYKIIEKRQSVAFWCNPISGHATLYWYQQILGQGPKLLIQFQNNGVVDDSQLPKDRFSAERLKGVDSTLKIQPAKLEDSAVYLCASTIPRGAAFNYGYTFGSGTRLTVV.

This clonotype was recorded at least ten times. The chain joins TRBV11-2 to TRBJ1-3; D may be TRBD1 (6 bases). This CDR3 spans 16 amino acids. V was pared by 1 base and J by 0 bases, with 10 bases between. In germline, CDR1 is SGHAT, CDR2 FQNNGV. CDR3 sequence (DNA): TGTGCCAGCAGCTTAGCGAGGACAGTCTCTGGAAACACCATATATTTT. Its protein product is CASSLARTVSGNTIYF.

The V call is TRBV19, the J call TRBJ2-6; D is perhaps TRBD2 (5 bases). With 10 bases removed from V and 4 bases from J, the gap between germline ends came to 14 bases. The CDR3 is 14 residues long. Germline V lookup: CDR1 LNHDA, CDR2 SQIVND (reference sequence). The DNA of the CDR3 is TGTGCCACCCAAGCCGGGGTAGGGGCCAACGTCCTGACTTTC. Translation gives CATQAGVGANVLTF.

With regard to this clonotype: Its ends do not fully match the called genes, so a read error is possible. The rearrangement joins TRBV7-9 to TRBJ2-7; D unclear. CDR1 is SEHNR and CDR2 is FQNEAQ in the germline V gene (reference sequence). The CDR3 is 12 amino acids. The CDR3 is CTSNLMNRTTHF. CDR3 coding DNA: TGTACCAGCAACTTAATGAACAGAACAACGCACTTC.

This clonotype has at least ten counts. The gene calls are TRBV7-8 and TRBJ2-5; perhaps TRBD2 as D (6 bases). CDR3 length: 15 residues. With 0 bases removed from V and 3 bases from J, the gap between germline ends came to 11 bases. Per germline, CDR1 SGHVS and CDR2 FQNEAQ. The CDR3 protein is CASSLARGGEETQYF. In DNA, the CDR3 is TGTGCCAGCAGCTTAGCGCGGGGCGGGGAAGAGACCCAGTACTTC.

There are many counts of this clonotype. The chain links TRBV5-1 to TRBJ2-3, with D tentatively TRBD1 (5 bases). V shed 4 bases and J shed 0 bases, with 9 bases lying between them. The germline V gene encodes CDR1 SGHRS and CDR2 YFSETQ. The CDR3 totals 14 residues. The CDR3 DNA reads TGCGCCAGCAGCGATGACAGAAGCACAGATACGCAGTATTTT. This sequence encodes CASSDDRSTDTQYF. The full variable domain, with the rest looked up from reference TRBV5-1 and TRBJ2-3, is KAGVTQTPRYLIKTRGQQVTLSCSPISGHRSVSWYQQTPGQGLQFLFEYFSETQRNKGNFPGRFSGRQFSNSRSEMNVSTLELGDSALYLCASSDDRSTDTQYFGPGTRLTVL.

This clonotype was seen at least ten times. A much larger clone sits a single nucleotide away, making a read error possible. The V gene is TRBV11-3, the J gene TRBJ2-7; TRBD1 aligns across 7 bases. Germline V CDR1 and CDR2: SGHNT, YENEEA. The V and J ends lost 5 bases and 2 bases, in that order; junction bases with no gene match: 21. CDR3 length: 19 residues. CDR3 sequence: CASSQEPGQTITLAYEQYF. Here the CDR3 DNA reads TGTGCCAGCAGCCAAGAACCGGGACAGACGATCACACTCGCCTACGAGCAGTACTTC.

The CDR3 spells CASSQLSGSLYEQYF. The DNA for the CDR3 is TGTGCCAGCAGCCAACTATCGGGCTCGCTCTACGAGCAGTACTTC. The gene calls are TRBV7-2 and TRBJ2-7; D is unresolved. V was pared by 5 bases and J by 3 bases, with 17 bases between. The CDR3 has 15 amino acids. Germline V gene lookup returns CDR1 SGHTA and CDR2 FQGNSA.

This chain joins TRBV7-3 and TRBJ2-4, with TRBD2 identical over 7 bases. This CDR3 spans 14 amino acids. CDR1 SGHTA and CDR2 FQGTGA come from the germline V gene. Unmatched junction bases numbered 5, after V lost 2 bases and J lost 7 bases. The CDR3 spells CASSLLAGVNIQYF. CDR3 coding DNA: TGTGCCAGCAGCTTACTCGCGGGAGTGAACATTCAGTACTTC.

This clonotype was observed at least ten times. The chain recombines TRBV9 with TRBJ1-6; TRBD1 agrees at 7 bases. Germline V gene sequence: CDR1 SGDLS, CDR2 YYNGEE. With V trimmed by 2 bases and J by 10 bases, 9 bases remained unmatched. The CDR3 has 15 residues. In nucleotides, the CDR3 is TGTGCCAGCAGCGTGAGAGGGGGCAGGGAATCACCCCTCCACTTT. As protein: CASSVRGGRESPLHF.

This clonotype was seen ten or more times. The rearrangement uses TRBV5-1 and TRBJ2-4; unclear D gene. This CDR3 is 13 amino acids long. CDR1 SGHRS and CDR2 YFSETQ come from the germline V gene. V lost 3 bases and J lost 6, with 10 bases in between. The CDR3 protein is CASSSPDGNIQYF. CDR3 DNA: TGCGCCAGCAGCTCCCCCGACGGAAACATTCAGTACTTC. The entire variable domain, with the rest obtained from reference TRBV5-1 and TRBJ2-4, is as follows: KAGVTQTPRYLIKTRGQQVTLSCSPISGHRSVSWYQQTPGQGLQFLFEYFSETQRNKGNFPGRFSGRQFSNSRSEMNVSTLELGDSALYLCASSSPDGNIQYFGAGTRLSVL.

On this clonotype: A junction end diverges from the germline sequence, so it may reflect a read error. The CDR3 spells CASSLSARTGTYEQYF. CDR3 bases: TGTGCCAGCAGCTTATCCGCCAGGACAGGGACATACGAGCAGTACTTC. The chain combines TRBV5-1 with TRBJ2-7, with 8 bases fitting TRBD1. Germline CDR1 SGHRS, CDR2 YFSETQ. The length of the CDR3 is 16 residues.

This clonotype was found many times. The CDR3 spells CASSFGLADNIQYF. The CDR3 DNA follows: TGTGCCAGCAGCTTTGGGCTAGCGGATAACATTCAGTACTTC. This rearrangement joins TRBV11-2 to TRBJ2-4, with 7 nucleotides matching TRBD2. The CDR3 loop spans 14 amino acids. Germline assignment: CDR1 SGHAT and CDR2 FQNNGV. J was trimmed by 7 bases and V by 3 bases; bases with no gene match: 6.

The J gene is TRBJ2-3, the V gene TRBV20-1; no clear D gene. The CDR3 sequence is 16 residues long. V lost 7 bases and J lost 1, with 21 bases in between. Per germline, CDR1 DFQATT and CDR2 SNEGSKA (reference sequence). This chain's CDR3 is CSDRVPWIARTDTQYF. The CDR3 DNA is TGCAGTGATAGGGTTCCGTGGATAGCACGCACAGATACGCAGTATTTT.

This clonotype has only one observation. The chain links TRBV29-1 to TRBJ2-7; no clear D. The CDR3 has 13 amino acids. Germline V gene sequence: CDR1 SQVTM, CDR2 ANQGSEA. Trimming took 6 bases from V and 2 from J, leaving 14 bases between them. CDR3 amino acids: CSVNGGQAYEQYF. Written as DNA, the CDR3 is TGCAGCGTGAACGGTGGGCAGGCCTACGAGCAGTACTTC.

About this clonotype: An end of the junction does not agree with germline; a read error may underlie this. V and J are TRBV20-1 and TRBJ2-7; D perhaps matches TRBD2 (5 bases). The CDR3 is made up of 13 amino acids. Per the germline V gene, CDR1 is DFQATT and CDR2 is SNEGSKA (reference sequence). The CDR3 nucleotides read TGCAGTGCTGCAGCGGCACACTCCCACGAGCAGTACTTC. Its protein is CSAAAAHSHEQYF.

In this sample, this clonotype turned up many times. The V call is TRBV5-1, the J call TRBJ2-3; the match to TRBD2 covers 8 bases. The J segment lost 3 bases and the V segment lost 3 bases, leaving 3 bases of the junction unmatched. From germline, CDR1 is SGHRS and CDR2 YFSETQ. The CDR3 spans 14 residues. The DNA for the CDR3 is TGCGCCAGCAGCTCGGGAGGGCCGACAGATACGCAGTATTTT. Amino acid sequence: CASSSGGPTDTQYF. Variable domain in full (rest from reference TRBV5-1 and TRBJ2-3): KAGVTQTPRYLIKTRGQQVTLSCSPISGHRSVSWYQQTPGQGLQFLFEYFSETQRNKGNFPGRFSGRQFSNSRSEMNVSTLELGDSALYLCASSSGGPTDTQYFGPGTRLTVL.

The table lists this clonotype with many counts. The genes are TRBV4-1 and TRBJ2-5; 8 bases fit TRBD1. The V gene's germline CDR1 is MGHRA and CDR2 YSYEKL. The CDR3 spans 16 residues. V was clipped by 2 bases and J by 1 base; unmatched bases: 6. The CDR3 is CASSQPAGQAQETQYF. The CDR3 nucleotides read TGCGCCAGCAGCCAACCCGCGGGACAGGCCCAAGAGACCCAGTACTTC.

The chain joins TRBV7-6 to TRBJ2-2; either TRBD1 or TRBD2 may supply D (5 bases each). The CDR3 spans 14 residues. V dropped 1 base and J dropped 5 bases, with 8 bases sitting between them. Germline V gene data show CDR1 as SGHVS and CDR2 as FNYEAQ. The CDR3 region is CASSLVEGTGELFF. Here the CDR3 DNA reads TGTGCCAGCAGCTTAGTAGAGGGGACCGGGGAGCTGTTTTTT.

This rearrangement joins TRBV15 to TRBJ2-7; the D gene is possibly TRBD1 (6 bases). Looked up from germline, CDR1 is LNHNV and CDR2 is YYDKDF (reference sequence). Deletions cut 3 bases from V and 5 bases from J, with 14 bases between. The CDR3 loop spans 14 amino acids. In DNA form, the CDR3 reads TGTGCCACCAGCAGCCGCCGGGACAACGACGAGCAGTACTTC. This encodes CATSSRRDNDEQYF. The full variable domain, with the rest looked up from reference TRBV15 and TRBJ2-7, is DAMVIQNPRYQVTQFGKPVTLSCSQTLNHNVMYWYQQKSSQAPKLLFHYYDKDFNNEADTPDNFQSRRPNTSFCFLDIRSPGLGDTAMYLCATSSRRDNDEQYFGPGTRLTVT.

This clonotype was observed at least ten times. The V call is TRBV19, the J call TRBJ2-2; tentatively, D is TRBD1 (5 bases). The germline gives CDR1 LNHDA, CDR2 SQIVND (reference sequence). The CDR3 is 14 residues long. The V end was cut by 4 bases, the J end by 8 bases, with 14 bases between. CDR3 region: CASSTDQGSGELFF. CDR3 in DNA: TGTGCCAGTAGTACCGATCAGGGTTCTGGGGAGCTGTTTTTT.